These 13 T cell receptor beta chains were sequenced from one sample in a study of CD8 T cells in Susac syndrome. RNA amounts of roughly 0.45 to 1 ug underwent reverse transcription with random hexamers. Using its own MiXCR run on the immunoSEQ multiplex PCR reads, TCRdb lists one record per CDR3 protein. The sample includes approximately 150,000 distinct CDR3 sequences, 94% seen only once; the top ten take 0.075% to 0.095%. The sequenced sample consisted of CD4+ T cells from PBMCs. The receptors here all came from a human donor with multiple sclerosis.

This clonotype has just one count. The chain uses TRBV12-3 or TRBV12-4 and TRBJ2-6; 10 bases are a match to TRBD1. The CDR3 spans 17 residues. V was clipped by 5 bases and J by 0 bases; unmatched bases: 4. The CDR3: CASSNRDRGSGANVLTF. The CDR3 coding sequence is TGTGCCAGCAGTAACCGGGACAGGGGCTCTGGGGCCAACGTCCTGACTTTC.

The rearrangement joins TRBV7-9 to TRBJ2-5, with D tentatively TRBD1 (5 bases). V gave up 1 base and J gave up 4 bases, with 10 bases separating them. The CDR3 runs 14 residues. Germline CDR1 reads SEHNR; CDR2 reads FQNEAQ (reference sequence). For the CDR3, the DNA is TGTGCCAGCAGCTTAGTCCAGGGCGGAGAGACCCAGTACTTC. This encodes CASSLVQGGETQYF.

The chain carries TRBV15 and TRBJ1-1; a possible D gene is TRBD1 (5 bases). Germline CDR1 is LNHNV and CDR2 is YYDKDF (reference sequence). The CDR3 is 14 amino acids. The V and J ends lost 4 bases and 5 bases respectively, with 14 bases between them. CDR3 sequence reads: CATSNGRARTEAFF. Here the CDR3 DNA reads TGTGCCACCAGCAACGGCAGGGCTAGGACTGAAGCTTTCTTT.

The chain recombines TRBV4-1 with TRBJ1-2, with D maybe TRBD1 (6 bases). Trimming took off 3 bases at V and 8 bases at J, with 19 bases between the two ends. CDR1 is MGHRA, CDR2 YSYEKL, per germline. This CDR3 is 15 amino acids long. The CDR3 DNA sequence: TGCGCCAGCAGCCACGTGGGGGGCCGAACGAGAGGCTACACCTTC. Amino acids: CASSHVGGRTRGYTF.

The chain carries TRBV7-9 and TRBJ2-3; D unresolved. The germline V gene has CDR1 SEHNR and CDR2 FQNEAQ (reference sequence). The CDR3 runs 14 residues. V was clipped by 3 bases and J by 5 bases, with 12 bases between them. The CDR3 DNA is TGTGCCAGCAGCTTTATGTCCCGACGAGATACGCAGTATTTT. It is translated as CASSFMSRRDTQYF.

This rearrangement joins TRBV3-1 to TRBJ2-2; 7 nucleotides line up with TRBD1. Trimming took 2 bases from V and 6 from J; bases not matched to a gene: 0. The CDR3 runs 13 residues. Looked up from germline, CDR1 is LGHDT and CDR2 is YNNKEL (reference sequence). The CDR3, as DNA: TGTGCCAGCAGCCAACAGGGGGCCGGGGAGCTGTTTTTT. Translated: CASSQQGAGELFF.

J is TRBJ2-3 and V is TRBV28, with D perhaps TRBD2 (5 bases). Trimming took 0 bases from V and 5 from J, leaving 15 bases between them. The CDR3 contains 16 residues. Germline assignment: CDR1 MDHEN and CDR2 SYDVKM. CDR3 in DNA: TGTGCCAGCAGTTTATGGACGCGGGCCCGGGGAGATACGCAGTATTTT. Amino acid sequence: CASSLWTRARGDTQYF.

The chain joins TRBV6-5 to TRBJ2-2, with TRBD2 matching 11 bases. J was trimmed by 6 bases and V by 2 bases; bases with no gene match: 8. The length of the CDR3 is 17 residues. In germline, CDR1 is MNHEY, CDR2 SVGAGI. The CDR3, as DNA: TGTGCCAGCAGTTACCTTAGCGGGAGGGCCTCGGCCGGGGAGCTGTTTTTT. Translating gives CASSYLSGRASAGELFF.

The gene calls are TRBV7-2 and TRBJ2-2; D is unresolved. CDR1 is SGHTA and CDR2 is FQGNSA in the germline V gene. This CDR3 region has 15 residues. V was pared by 6 bases and J by 2 bases, with 13 bases between. The CDR3 reads CASSPTALNTGELFF. DNA for the CDR3: TGTGCCAGCAGTCCTACAGCTTTAAACACCGGGGAGCTGTTTTTT.

This chain uses TRBV29-1 with TRBJ2-3; 7 nucleotides agree with TRBD2. The germline V gene has CDR1 SQVTM and CDR2 ANQGSEA. The CDR3 has 16 amino acids. Trimming removed 7 bases from V and 3 bases from J; junction bases left unmatched: 16. The chain's CDR3 is CSAALLAEAETDTQYF. The CDR3, as DNA: TGCAGCGCCGCGCTGCTAGCGGAGGCGGAGACAGATACGCAGTATTTT.

This chain joins TRBV18 and TRBJ2-1; perhaps D is TRBD1 or TRBD2 (5 bases each). The CDR3 sequence is 13 residues long. Germline V gene lookup returns CDR1 KGHSH and CDR2 LQKENI. Trimming took off 6 bases at V and 2 bases at J, with 8 bases between the two ends. CDR3 nucleotide sequence: TGTGCCAGCTCTGGGACGACCTACAATGAGCAGTTCTTC. This codes for CASSGTTYNEQFF.

The V call is TRBV5-6, the J call TRBJ2-1; TRBD2 agrees at 8 bases. This CDR3 comprises 13 residues. The ends lost 2 bases at V and 10 bases at J; junction bases unmatched: 5. Germline V gene sequence: CDR1 SGHDT, CDR2 YYEEEE. CDR3: CASSFQREPEQFF. CDR3 nucleotides: TGTGCCAGCAGCTTTCAGCGGGAGCCCGAGCAGTTCTTC.

The chain links TRBV7-2 to TRBJ2-6, with D unresolved. The V end lost 2 bases, the J end lost 1 base, and 6 bases lay between the germline ends. This CDR3 comprises 15 residues. Germline V gene lookup returns CDR1 SGHTA and CDR2 FQGNSA. The CDR3 nucleotides are TGTGCCAGCAGCTTATCCGCATCTGGGGCCAACGTCCTGACTTTC. As protein: CASSLSASGANVLTF. Full variable domain (remainder filled in from reference TRBV7-2 and TRBJ2-6): GAGVSQSPSNKVTEKGKDVELRCDPISGHTALYWYRQSLGQGLEFLIYFQGNSAPDKSGLPSDRFSAERTGGSVSTLTIQRTQQEDSAVYLCASSLSASGANVLTFGAGSRLTVL.